This is a list of T cell receptor beta chains from one sample in a study of regulatory T cells in long-lasting Graves disease. TCRdb fed the multiplex PCR reads into MiXCR, producing one record per CDR3 protein. The repertoire holds 350,000 to 450,000 distinct CDR3 sequences, with about 11% as singletons. These data were also reused for a study on T cells in Graves' hyperthyroidism and ophthalmopathy.

Sequencing used peripheral blood mononuclear cells (PBMCs), obtained at new diagnosis, from a patient treated with antithyroid drugs. These TCRs come from a woman aged 18 to 35 with Graves disease. Both conserved end residues are part of each CDR3. Fields, in order: V gene, clone size, J gene, D gene, CDR3 protein, CDR3 DNA. D genes are given only for firm matches. Only some rows state a clone size, as once, few, many or a class for expanded clones.

>TRBV20-1|.|TRBJ2-7|TRBD2
CSAPAGGGGEQYF
TGCAGTGCCCCTGCGGGAGGGGGTGGTGAGCAGTACTTC
>TRBV28|many|TRBJ2-7|TRBD1
CASSFRDRGFYEQYF
TGTGCCAGCAGTTTTAGGGACAGGGGGTTCTACGAGCAGTACTTC
>TRBV3-1|.|TRBJ2-3|TRBD1
CASSPRDSPTDTRYF
TGTGCCAGCAGCCCCCGGGACAGCCCTACAGATACGCGGTATTTT
>TRBV7-6|.|TRBJ1-1|TRBD1
CASSLRPTGGDTEAFF
TGTGCCAGCAGCTTGAGGCCCACAGGGGGGGACACTGAAGCTTTCTTT
>TRBV18|many|TRBJ1-5|.
CASSPMASNQPQHF
TGTGCCAGCTCACCAATGGCCAGCAATCAGCCCCAGCATTTT
>TRBV6-1|many|TRBJ1-2|.
CASSVDNAYGYTF
TGTGCCAGCAGTGTGGACAACGCTTATGGCTACACCTTC
>TRBV20-1|many|TRBJ1-1|.
CSAMDGRRGEAFF
TGCAGTGCTATGGACGGCCGAAGGGGTGAAGCTTTCTTT
>TRBV2|many|TRBJ1-2|.
CASRYIPGGGYGYTF
TGTGCCAGCAGATACATCCCTGGGGGGGGCTATGGCTACACCTTC
>TRBV28|many|TRBJ2-5|.
CASSPGLRETQYF
TGTGCCAGCAGTCCGGGATTAAGGGAGACCCAGTACTTC
>TRBV7-9|.|TRBJ2-5|TRBD1
CASSRPGPRGETQYF
TGTGCCAGCAGCCGACCGGGGCCCAGGGGGGAGACCCAGTACTTC
>TRBV20-1|few|TRBJ1-6|.
CSAIDKNDNSPLHF
TGCAGTGCTATTGACAAGAATGATAATTCACCCCTCCACTTT
>TRBV2|many|TRBJ1-1|.
CARRKENTEAFF
TGTGCCAGACGAAAGGAGAACACTGAAGCTTTCTTT
>TRBV7-9|.|TRBJ2-2|.
CASSNWDFRNTGELFF
TGTGCCAGCAGCAACTGGGACTTTCGCAACACCGGGGAGCTGTTTTTT
>TRBV9|few|TRBJ1-1|.
CASSPPFGYEDTEAFF
TGTGCCAGCAGCCCACCTTTCGGGTATGAGGACACTGAAGCTTTCTTT
>TRBV19|few|TRBJ1-2|.
CASTDSPYGYTF
TGTGCCAGTACGGACAGTCCCTATGGCTACACCTTC
>TRBV7-9|few|TRBJ2-2|.
CAGGGKTPLIGELFF
TGTGCCGGGGGCGGGAAGACCCCTTTAATCGGGGAGCTGTTTTTT
>TRBV5-8|.|TRBJ2-1|.
CASSLGAGSFNEQFF
TGTGCCAGCAGCTTGGGGGCAGGTTCCTTCAATGAGCAGTTCTTC
>TRBV20-1|many|TRBJ2-1|.
CSAETPSSYNEQFF
TGCAGTGCTGAAACCCCGAGCTCCTACAATGAGCAGTTCTTC
>TRBV30|.|TRBJ1-2|TRBD1
CAWSSGGNYGYTF
TGTGCCTGGAGTTCAGGGGGTAACTATGGCTACACCTTC
>TRBV6-9|many|TRBJ1-5|.
CASSYSNPNGQPQHF
TGTGCCAGCAGTTACTCGAACCCCAACGGTCAGCCCCAGCATTTT
>TRBV11-3|many|TRBJ2-1|TRBD1
CASSRAGGFDEQFF
TGTGCCAGCAGCAGGGCAGGGGGCTTCGATGAGCAGTTCTTC
>TRBV18|many|TRBJ2-5|TRBD2
CASSLLAAQETQYF
TGTGCCAGCTCCCTACTAGCGGCTCAAGAGACCCAGTACTTC
>TRBV7-8|many|TRBJ2-2|TRBD2
CASSLWASGGPGELFF
TGTGCCAGCAGCCTCTGGGCTAGCGGTGGGCCCGGGGAGCTGTTTTTT
>TRBV9|.|TRBJ2-5|.
CASSTWTDQETQYF
TGTGCCAGCAGCACATGGACAGATCAAGAGACCCAGTACTTC
>TRBV6-2/TRBV6-3|once|TRBJ2-5|.
CASIRFARETQYF
TGTGCCAGCATTAGATTCGCCAGAGAGACCCAGTACTTC
>TRBV11-1|few|TRBJ1-4|TRBD1
CASSQQGLEEKLFF
TGTGCCAGCAGCCAACAGGGGTTGGAAGAAAAACTGTTTTTT
>TRBV12-3/TRBV12-4|many|TRBJ1-6|.
CASSLGTYNSPLHF
TGTGCCAGCAGCCTCGGGACCTATAATTCACCCCTCCACTTT
>TRBV3-1|many|TRBJ2-5|.
CASSQESGLTQETQYF
TGTGCCAGCAGCCAAGAATCCGGACTGACACAAGAGACCCAGTACTTC
>TRBV24-1|many|TRBJ2-1|.
CATSGAARETLYNEQFF
TGTGCCACCAGTGGGGCGGCTCGGGAGACTCTTTACAATGAGCAGTTCTTC
>TRBV6-9|few|TRBJ1-1|.
CASSYVPGGGTEAFF
TGTGCCAGCAGTTACGTTCCGGGAGGTGGCACTGAAGCTTTCTTT
>TRBV7-2|.|TRBJ2-2|.
CASSLDIWVNTGELFF
TGTGCCAGCAGCTTAGATATCTGGGTGAACACCGGGGAGCTGTTTTTT
>TRBV6-1|many|TRBJ1-3|.
CASSRARDNLQTIYF
TGTGCCAGCAGCCGGGCGAGGGACAACTTGCAAACCATATATTTT
>TRBV20-1|.|TRBJ2-3|TRBD2
CSARDSGGAGDTQYF
TGCAGTGCTAGAGACAGCGGGGGGGCAGGAGATACGCAGTATTTT
>TRBV7-2|many|TRBJ1-2|.
CASYYWGGEHLGYGYTF
TGTGCCAGCTACTACTGGGGAGGGGAGCATCTAGGCTATGGCTACACCTTC
>TRBV11-2|few|TRBJ1-6|.
CASSLDRANSPLHF
TGTGCCAGCAGCTTAGACAGGGCTAATTCACCCCTCCACTTT
>TRBV2|many|TRBJ2-1|.
CASSNFNEQFF
TGTGCCAGCAGTAACTTCAATGAGCAGTTCTTC
>TRBV7-2|many|TRBJ2-1|TRBD1
CASSGYRGYEQFF
TGTGCCAGCAGCGGCTACAGGGGGTATGAGCAGTTCTTC
>TRBV5-1|many|TRBJ1-2|.
CASSWAGLGYGYTF
TGCGCCAGCAGCTGGGCAGGTCTTGGCTATGGCTACACCTTC
>TRBV6-1|.|TRBJ2-3|.
CASSNYGQPRADTQYF
TGTGCCAGCAGTAATTACGGACAGCCGAGGGCAGATACGCAGTATTTT
>TRBV7-8|many|TRBJ1-1|.
CASSLRTLMNTEAFF
TGTGCCAGCAGCCTACGGACACTTATGAACACTGAAGCTTTCTTT
>TRBV20-1|many|TRBJ2-1|.
CSAPKQGAYNEQFF
TGCAGTGCTCCGAAACAGGGAGCATACAATGAGCAGTTCTTC
>TRBV9|.|TRBJ1-2|TRBD1
CASSSTTGEDYGYTF
TGTGCCAGCAGCTCCACGACAGGGGAGGACTATGGCTACACCTTC
>TRBV6-1|few|TRBJ1-2|.
CASRSIGYGYTF
TGTGCCAGCAGGTCCATTGGGTATGGCTACACCTTC
>TRBV6-5|many|TRBJ1-1|.
CASSYIRNRNTEAFF
TGTGCCAGCAGTTACATACGGAACCGAAACACTGAAGCTTTCTTT
>TRBV6-1|.|TRBJ2-5|TRBD1
CASKRDRGPETQYF
TGTGCCAGCAAGCGGGACAGGGGGCCAGAGACCCAGTACTTC
>TRBV27|many|TRBJ2-5|TRBD2
CASSLSNLGLAGGQETQYF
TGTGCCAGCAGTTTATCCAATCTAGGACTAGCGGGAGGCCAAGAGACCCAGTACTTC
>TRBV2|.|TRBJ1-6|.
CASMREINSPLHF
TGTGCCAGCATGAGAGAGATTAATTCACCCCTCCACTTT
>TRBV10-2|many|TRBJ2-1|.
CASRSRSYNEQFF
TGCGCCAGCAGGTCACGCTCCTACAATGAGCAGTTCTTC
>TRBV6-4|.|TRBJ2-1|TRBD2
CASSDSTGEGHNEQFF
TGTGCCAGCAGTGACTCCACGGGGGAGGGCCACAATGAGCAGTTCTTC
>TRBV2|many|TRBJ2-6|.
CASSLVGSGANVLTF
TGTGCCAGCAGTCTTGTGGGCTCTGGGGCCAACGTCCTGACTTTC
>TRBV5-6|many|TRBJ2-2|.
CASSLSGRGELFF
TGTGCCAGCAGCCTCTCGGGGCGGGGGGAGCTGTTTTTT